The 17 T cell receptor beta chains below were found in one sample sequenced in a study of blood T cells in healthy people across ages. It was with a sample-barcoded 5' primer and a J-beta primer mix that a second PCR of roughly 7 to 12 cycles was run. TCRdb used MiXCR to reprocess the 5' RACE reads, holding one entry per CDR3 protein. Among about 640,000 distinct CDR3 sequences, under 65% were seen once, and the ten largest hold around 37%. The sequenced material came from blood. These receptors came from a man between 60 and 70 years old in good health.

CDR3 region: CSARDQRQTSGAYEQYF. The CDR3 DNA is TGCAGTGCTAGAGATCAGCGCCAGACTAGCGGAGCCTATGAGCAGTACTTC. The chain combines TRBV20-1 with TRBJ2-4, with TRBD2 matching 9 bases. J lost 13 bases, V lost 0 bases, and 19 bases had no gene match. The germline V gene encodes CDR1 DFQATT and CDR2 SNEGSKA (reference sequence). This CDR3 region has 17 residues.

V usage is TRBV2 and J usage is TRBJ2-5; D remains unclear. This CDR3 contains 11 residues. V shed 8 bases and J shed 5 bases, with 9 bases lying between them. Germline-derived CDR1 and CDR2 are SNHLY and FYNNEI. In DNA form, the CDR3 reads TGTGCCAGCCTAGAATGGGAGACCCAGTACTTC. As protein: CASLEWETQYF.

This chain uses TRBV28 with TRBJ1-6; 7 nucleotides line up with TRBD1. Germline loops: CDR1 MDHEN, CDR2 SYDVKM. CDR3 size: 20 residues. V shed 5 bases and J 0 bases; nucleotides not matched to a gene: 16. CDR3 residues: CASSPLGTRTGSSYNSPLHF. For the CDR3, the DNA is TGTGCCAGCAGTCCGCTCGGGACACGGACAGGCAGCTCCTATAATTCACCCCTCCACTTT.

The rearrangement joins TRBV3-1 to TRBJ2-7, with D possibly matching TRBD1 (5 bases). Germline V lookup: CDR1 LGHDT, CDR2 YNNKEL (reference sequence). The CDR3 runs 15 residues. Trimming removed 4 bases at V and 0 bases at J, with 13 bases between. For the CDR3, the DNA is TGTGCCAGCAGCCCCTCTCAGGGTCCCTCCTACGAGCAGTACTTC. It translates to CASSPSQGPSYEQYF.

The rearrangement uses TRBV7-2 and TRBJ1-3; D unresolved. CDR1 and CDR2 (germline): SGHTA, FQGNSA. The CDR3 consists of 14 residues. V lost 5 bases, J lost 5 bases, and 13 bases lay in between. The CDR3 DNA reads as TGTGCCAGCAGCCCCCGGGCCCCTAGAAACACCATATATTTT. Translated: CASSPRAPRNTIYF.

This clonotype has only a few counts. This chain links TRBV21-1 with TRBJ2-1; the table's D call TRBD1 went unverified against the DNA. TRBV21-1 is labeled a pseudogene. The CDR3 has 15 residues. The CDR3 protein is CASSTKRGDHHEQFF. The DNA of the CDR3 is TGTGCCAGCAGCACAAAGCGGGGGGATCATCATGAGCAGTTCTTC.

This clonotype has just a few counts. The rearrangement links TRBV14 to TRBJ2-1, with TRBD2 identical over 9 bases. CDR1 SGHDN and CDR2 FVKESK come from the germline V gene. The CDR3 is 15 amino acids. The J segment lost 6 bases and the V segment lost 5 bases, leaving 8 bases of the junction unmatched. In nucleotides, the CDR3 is TGTGCCAGCAGCACCGGACTAGCGTGGGGCAATGAGCAGTTCTTC. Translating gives CASSTGLAWGNEQFF.

CDR3 DNA sequence: TGTGCCAGCAGTTACTCGATGGAAGGGGCGGGTTCGTACCAAGAGACCCAGTACTTC. It codes for CASSYSMEGAGSYQETQYF. The chain links TRBV6-2 or TRBV6-3 to TRBJ2-5; D may correspond to TRBD1 or TRBD2 (5 bases each). Germline assignment: CDR1 MNHEY and CDR2 SVGEGT. This CDR3 has 19 residues. V lost 0 bases, J lost 0 bases, and 20 bases lay in between.

This chain's CDR3 is CASSARATGYTF. CDR3 sequence (DNA): TGTGCCAGCAGCGCCCGGGCGACCGGCTACACCTTC. The chain recombines TRBV6-5 with TRBJ1-2; D is ambiguous. Germline CDR1 MNHEY, CDR2 SVGAGI. The CDR3 runs to 12 residues. Trimming took off 6 bases at V and 8 bases at J, with 13 bases between the two ends.

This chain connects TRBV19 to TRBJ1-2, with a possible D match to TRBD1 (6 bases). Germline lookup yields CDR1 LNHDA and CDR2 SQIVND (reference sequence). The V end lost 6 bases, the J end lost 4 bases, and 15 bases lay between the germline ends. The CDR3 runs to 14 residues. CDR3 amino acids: CASRKTGRTYGYTF. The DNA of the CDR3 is TGTGCCAGTAGAAAAACAGGGAGAACCTATGGCTACACCTTC.

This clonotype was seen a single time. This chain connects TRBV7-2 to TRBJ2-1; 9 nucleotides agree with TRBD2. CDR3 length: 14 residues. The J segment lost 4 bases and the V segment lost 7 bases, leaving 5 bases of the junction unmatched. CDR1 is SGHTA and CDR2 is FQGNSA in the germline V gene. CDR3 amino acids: CASTAGGSYNEQFF. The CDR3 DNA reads TGTGCCAGCACCGCGGGGGGGTCATACAATGAGCAGTTCTTC.

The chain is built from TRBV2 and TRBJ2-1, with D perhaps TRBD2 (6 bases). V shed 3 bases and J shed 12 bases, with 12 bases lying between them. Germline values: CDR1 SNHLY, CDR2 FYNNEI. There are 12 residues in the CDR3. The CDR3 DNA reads TGTGCCAGCAGTGATCGGGACTTTAGGCAGTTCTTC. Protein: CASSDRDFRQFF.

The CDR3 DNA reads TGTGCCAGCAGTTCCCCCACGTGGGACCCGGGCACCCAGTACTTC. It codes for CASSSPTWDPGTQYF. The chain links TRBV6-5 to TRBJ2-5, with D perhaps matching TRBD1 or TRBD2 (5 bases each). Trimming removed 4 bases at V and 8 bases at J, with 20 bases between. CDR1 is MNHEY, CDR2 SVGAGI, per germline. This CDR3 is 15 amino acids long.

The CDR3 protein is CASRRTGEETQFF. The CDR3 nucleotides are TGTGCCAGCAGACGTACAGGGGAAGAGACCCAGTTCTTC. This chain links TRBV6-2 or TRBV6-3 with TRBJ2-1, with 7 bases lining up with TRBD1. This CDR3 has 13 amino acids. Germline CDR1 MNHEY, CDR2 SVGEGT. V dropped 6 bases and J dropped 13; count of bases not matched to a gene: 12.

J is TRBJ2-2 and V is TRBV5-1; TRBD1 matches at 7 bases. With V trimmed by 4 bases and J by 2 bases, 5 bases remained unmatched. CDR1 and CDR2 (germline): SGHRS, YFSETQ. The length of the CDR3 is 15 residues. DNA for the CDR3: TGCGCCAGCAGCCCACAGGGGACAAACACCGGGGAGCTGTTTTTT. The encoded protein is CASSPQGTNTGELFF.

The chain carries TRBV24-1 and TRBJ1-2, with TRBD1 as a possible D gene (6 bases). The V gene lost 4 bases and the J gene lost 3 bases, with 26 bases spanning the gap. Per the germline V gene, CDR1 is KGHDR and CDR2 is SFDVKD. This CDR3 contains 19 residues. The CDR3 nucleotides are TGTGCCACCAGTGACCCCCCGGGACATCTATCACCCGGGGACTATGGCTACACCTTC. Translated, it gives CATSDPPGHLSPGDYGYTF.

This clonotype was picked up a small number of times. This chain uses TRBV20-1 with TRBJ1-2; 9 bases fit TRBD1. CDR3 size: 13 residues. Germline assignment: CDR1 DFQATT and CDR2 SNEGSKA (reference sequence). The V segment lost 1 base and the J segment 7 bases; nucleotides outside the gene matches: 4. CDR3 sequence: CSARAWDRVGYTF. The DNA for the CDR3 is TGCAGTGCTAGAGCTTGGGACAGGGTTGGCTACACCTTC.